This T cell receptor (beta chain) is drawn from a study of CD8 T cells in Susac syndrome. General study points: The study recognized that the number of individuals in its TCR sequencing and HLA analysis was relatively small.

Random hexamers were used to reverse transcribe the RNA input (about 0.5 to 1 ug). The authors amplified TCR beta CDR3 across 54 Vbeta and 13 Jbeta using immunoSEQ multiplex PCR. Each CDR3 protein is one row after TCRdb ran MiXCR on the immunoSEQ multiplex PCR reads. The sample carries roughly 400,000 distinct CDR3 sequences, around 85% recorded once. CDR1 is SGHDT and CDR2 is YYEEEE in the germline V gene. V shed 0 bases, J shed 6 bases, and the junction held 4 bases outside the gene matches. The CDR3 has 14 amino acids. Of note for this clonotype: What it recognizes is unknown.

CD8+ and CD4+ T cells from blood underwent TCR beta sequencing. Negative isolation was applied to CD8+ and CD4+ T cells, and FACS enrichment was applied to TEMRA cells. The source is a human donor with multiple sclerosis. J is TRBJ2-7 and V is TRBV5-6; the match to TRBD2 covers 9 bases. Specimen: CD8+ T cells from PBMCs. Here the CDR3 DNA reads TGTGCCAGCAGCTTGGACGGCGGGAGGGCCGAGCAGTACTTC. This encodes CASSLDGGRAEQYF.